Listed below are T cell receptor beta chains from one sample, sequenced in a study of vaccination and CD4 T cells after COVID-19. TCRdb passed the PCR reads through MiXCR, listing each CDR3 protein once. The data contain 6,500 to 8,500 distinct CDR3 sequences, roughly 39% of them singletons. The antigens of these receptors remain unknown. The sample comprised CD4+ T cells from blood, cultured in vitro. The receptors were gathered from a human donor in good health. The CDR3 runs from the conserved cysteine through the conserved F or W. The D gene is left open where the match is weak. A clone size is listed for some rows: how often the clone was seen (once, few, many), or a class if it is expanded.

d_call j_call clone_size v_call cdr3_aa cdr3_nt
TRBD1 TRBJ1-2 few TRBV9 CASSSRQGVYYGYTF TGTGCCAGCAGCTCCCGCCAGGGGGTATACTATGGCTACACCTTC
TRBD1 TRBJ1-1 few TRBV15 CATGGQGAMNTEAFF TGTGCCACGGGGGGACAGGGGGCCATGAACACTGAAGCTTTCTTT
NA TRBJ1-5 NA TRBV30 CAWSVDGGLQPQHF TGTGCCTGGAGTGTGGACGGGGGGCTCCAGCCCCAGCATTTT
TRBD2 TRBJ2-5 few TRBV11-2 CASSPTSGGSETQYF TGTGCCAGCAGCCCGACTAGCGGGGGGTCCGAGACCCAGTACTTC
TRBD1 TRBJ2-2 NA TRBV6-1 CASRSGQGLLTGELFF TGTGCCAGCAGATCGGGACAGGGCTTATTAACCGGGGAGCTGTTTTTT
NA TRBJ1-1 NA TRBV27 CASSLGAGDRGTEAFF TGTGCCAGCAGTTTGGGGGCAGGGGATCGGGGCACTGAAGCTTTCTTT
TRBD1 TRBJ2-5 NA TRBV12-3/TRBV12-4 CASSKGQGEGETQYF TGTGCCAGCAGTAAAGGACAGGGTGAGGGAGAGACCCAGTACTTC
TRBD1 TRBJ2-1 NA TRBV19 CASRPTRDRVLNEQFF TGTGCCAGTAGGCCGACCCGGGACAGGGTCTTGAATGAGCAGTTCTTC
TRBD1 TRBJ1-2 NA TRBV6-5 CASSYLRTGGSYGYTF TGTGCCAGCAGTTACCTTCGGACAGGCGGGAGCTATGGCTACACCTTC
TRBD1 TRBJ1-2 NA TRBV15 CATSIDRGQGYTF TGTGCCACCAGCATAGACAGGGGGCAAGGCTACACCTTC
TRBD1 TRBJ1-1 NA TRBV27 CASGSRGLRAFF TGTGCCAGCGGTTCAAGGGGGCTGCGAGCTTTCTTT
NA TRBJ2-3 few TRBV6-5 CASSYDTDTQYF TGTGCCAGCAGTTACGACACAGATACGCAGTATTTT
NA TRBJ2-4 NA TRBV7-2 CASSSGRGQINIQYF TGTGCCAGCAGCTCCGGGCGGGGGCAGATCAACATTCAGTACTTC
NA TRBJ2-2 NA TRBV6-5 CASSYRRESTGELFF TGTGCCAGCAGTTACAGACGGGAATCCACCGGGGAGCTGTTTTTT
NA TRBJ2-4 NA TRBV27 CASSLTGLAKNIQYF TGTGCCAGCAGTTTAACAGGGCTAGCCAAAAACATTCAGTACTTC
NA TRBJ2-3 NA TRBV14 CASSPPGLRGTDTQYF TGTGCCAGCAGCCCACCGGGTCTGAGAGGCACAGATACGCAGTATTTT
TRBD1 TRBJ1-2 NA TRBV5-1 CASSLENRGPNYGYTF TGCGCCAGCAGCTTGGAAAACAGGGGGCCTAACTATGGCTACACCTTC
TRBD1 TRBJ1-5 few TRBV20-1 CSASQGAGGNQPQHF TGCAGTGCTAGCCAGGGGGCGGGAGGCAATCAGCCCCAGCATTTT
NA TRBJ1-6 NA TRBV11-2 CASSHPLTNNSPLHF TGTGCCAGCAGCCACCCTCTGACAAATAATTCACCCCTCCACTTT
NA TRBJ2-4 NA TRBV20-1 CSASQSQGNIQYF TGCAGTGCCTCCCAGTCGCAGGGAAACATTCAGTACTTC
TRBD1 TRBJ2-3 once TRBV20-1 CSARDPLRQGRTDTQYF TGCAGTGCTAGAGATCCCCTCCGACAGGGGCGCACAGATACGCAGTATTTT
NA TRBJ1-6 few TRBV20-1 CSARASLASNSPLHF TGCAGTGCTAGAGCCTCTTTGGCGAGTAATTCACCCCTCCACTTT
NA TRBJ1-6 few TRBV6-1 CASIGDGERGSPLHF TGTGCCAGCATCGGGGATGGGGAAAGGGGGTCACCCCTCCACTTT
NA TRBJ1-5 NA TRBV4-1 CASSQDGLTTDSNQPQHF TGCGCCAGCAGCCAAGACGGACTCACAACAGATAGCAATCAGCCCCAGCATTTT
NA TRBJ1-1 few TRBV10-2 CASSEPVMNTEAFF TGCGCCAGCAGTGAGCCTGTTATGAACACTGAAGCTTTCTTT
NA TRBJ2-7 NA TRBV2 CASTQDHSYEQYF TGTGCCAGCACTCAAGACCACTCCTACGAGCAGTACTTC
TRBD2 TRBJ2-1 NA TRBV30 CAWRGGLVDLGEQFF TGTGCCTGGAGGGGGGGACTAGTTGATTTAGGTGAGCAGTTCTTC
TRBD2 TRBJ2-5 few TRBV10-2 CASSESPGLAGGGETQYF TGCGCCAGCAGTGAGTCCCCCGGACTAGCGGGAGGGGGTGAGACCCAGTACTTC
TRBD1 TRBJ1-5 NA TRBV6-5 CASSYDRGNQPQHF TGTGCCAGCAGTTACGACAGGGGGAATCAGCCCCAGCATTTT
NA TRBJ1-2 NA TRBV27 CASSPAEGGYGYTF TGTGCCAGCAGTCCCGCTGAGGGGGGCTATGGCTACACCTTC
NA TRBJ2-1 NA TRBV6-2/TRBV6-3 CASSTQGTTEQFF TGTGCCAGCAGTACCCAAGGGACCACTGAGCAGTTCTTC
NA TRBJ2-1 NA TRBV6-5 CASSYPPFYEQFF TGTGCCAGCAGTTACCCCCCGTTCTATGAGCAGTTCTTC
NA TRBJ1-2 few TRBV7-9 CASSQTQGGYTF TGTGCCAGCAGCCAAACGCAGGGTGGCTACACCTTC
TRBD1 TRBJ1-1 few TRBV6-1 CASRPGTEEAFF TGTGCCAGCAGACCCGGGACAGAAGAAGCTTTCTTT
TRBD1 TRBJ2-4 NA TRBV24-1 CATSDPLEGAFTGPAKNIQYF TGTGCCACCAGTGACCCGCTCGAGGGGGCCTTTACAGGACCTGCCAAAAACATTCAGTACTTC
TRBD1 TRBJ1-2 NA TRBV5-6 CASSLGDRDYGYTF TGTGCCAGCAGCTTGGGCGACAGGGATTATGGCTACACCTTC
NA TRBJ2-2 NA TRBV25-1 CASSESWNTGELFF TGTGCCAGCAGTGAATCCTGGAACACCGGGGAGCTGTTTTTT
NA TRBJ2-3 few TRBV7-2 CASSLGSGLTDTQYF TGTGCCAGCAGCTTAGGGTCAGGGTTAACAGATACGCAGTATTTT
NA TRBJ1-6 few TRBV7-2 CASSLGTGYNSPLHF TGTGCCAGCAGCTTAGGAACGGGTTATAATTCACCCCTCCACTTT
NA TRBJ1-5 few TRBV19 CASSPQFSNQPQHF TGTGCCAGTAGTCCTCAGTTTAGCAATCAGCCCCAGCATTTT
NA TRBJ2-7 few TRBV11-2 CASSSLSRQGQYEQYF TGTGCCAGCAGCTCCCTGAGTAGGCAGGGTCAATACGAGCAGTACTTC
TRBD1 TRBJ1-4 NA TRBV7-2 CASTQGAYEKLFF TGTGCCAGCACACAGGGGGCCTATGAAAAACTGTTTTTT
NA TRBJ2-2 few TRBV7-2 CASSLPTGTGELFF TGTGCCAGCAGCCTACCGACGGGCACCGGGGAGCTGTTTTTT
NA TRBJ1-5 NA TRBV19 CASSSSGMHQPQHF TGTGCCAGTAGTAGCTCAGGGATGCATCAGCCCCAGCATTTT
TRBD1 TRBJ2-7 NA TRBV28 CASAVSGQGNEQYF TGTGCCAGCGCCGTTAGTGGACAGGGGAACGAGCAGTACTTC
NA TRBJ2-2 medium-sized TRBV7-2 CASSSPIGGRTGELFF TGTGCCAGCAGCTCTCCGATCGGGGGAAGGACCGGGGAGCTGTTTTTT
NA TRBJ2-3 few TRBV12-5 CASGFPPPDTQYF TGTGCTAGTGGTTTCCCCCCCCCAGATACGCAGTATTTT
NA TRBJ2-3 NA TRBV28 CAAKGPLSLKQYF TGTGCCGCAAAGGGACCATTATCCCTCAAGCAGTATTTT
TRBD1 TRBJ1-2 NA TRBV20-1 CSARGQGRDNYGYTF TGCAGTGCTAGAGGACAGGGCCGAGATAACTATGGCTACACCTTC
NA TRBJ2-7 NA TRBV6-1 CASSVVGGYEQYF TGTGCCAGCAGTGTGGTCGGGGGCTACGAGCAGTACTTC
NA TRBJ1-3 few TRBV10-3 CAISRGPFNSGNTIYF TGTGCCATCAGTCGGGGACCCTTTAACTCTGGAAACACCATATATTTT
NA TRBJ2-1 NA TRBV7-6 CASSLEYGDARVINEQFF TGTGCCAGCAGCTTAGAGTACGGGGACGCGCGGGTCATCAATGAGCAGTTCTTC